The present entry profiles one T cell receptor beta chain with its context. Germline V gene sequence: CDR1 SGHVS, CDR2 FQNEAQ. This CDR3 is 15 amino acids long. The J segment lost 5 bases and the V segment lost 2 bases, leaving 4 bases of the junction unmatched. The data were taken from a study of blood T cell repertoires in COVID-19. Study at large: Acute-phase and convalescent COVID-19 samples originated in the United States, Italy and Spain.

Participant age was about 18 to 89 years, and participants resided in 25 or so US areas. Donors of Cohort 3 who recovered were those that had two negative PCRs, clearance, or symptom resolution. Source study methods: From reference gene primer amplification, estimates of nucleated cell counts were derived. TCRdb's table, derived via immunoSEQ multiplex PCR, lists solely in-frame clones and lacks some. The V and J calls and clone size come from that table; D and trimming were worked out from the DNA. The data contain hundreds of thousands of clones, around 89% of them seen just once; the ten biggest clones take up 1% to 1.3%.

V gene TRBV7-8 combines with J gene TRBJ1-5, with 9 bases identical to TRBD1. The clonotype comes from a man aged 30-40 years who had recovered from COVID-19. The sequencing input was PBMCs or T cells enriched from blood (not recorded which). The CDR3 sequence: CASSLRDRDDQPQHF. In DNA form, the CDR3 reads TGTGCCAGCAGCTTACGGGACAGGGATGATCAGCCCCAGCATTTT.